The 17 T cell receptor beta chains below come from one sample, sequenced in a study of breast tumors, draining lymph nodes, adjacent tissues. Samples came from axillary lymph nodes draining the breast cancer. TCRdb re-called the multiplex PCR reads with MiXCR, one entry per CDR3 protein. The sample includes about 180,000 distinct CDR3 sequences, roughly a third of them seen just once. Sequencing was performed on axillary lymph node tissue. The receptors derive from a female donor with breast cancer. Some clones in this sample may be carry-over from other donors' samples.

This clonotype was observed a handful of times. This sequence joins TRBV10-3 and TRBJ1-1, with TRBD1 matching over 7 bases. The length of the CDR3 is 12 residues. The V segment lost 6 bases and the J segment 8 bases; nucleotides outside the gene matches: 6. In germline, CDR1 is ENHRY, CDR2 SYGVKD. The CDR3 region has the DNA TGTGCCATCAGAAAAGACAGGGACGAAGCTTTCTTT. It specifies CAIRKDRDEAFF.

This clonotype was recorded many times. The chain recombines TRBV4-2 with TRBJ2-1, with 8 nucleotides matching TRBD2. J gave up 0 bases and V 0 bases, and 7 bases lay outside the gene matches. The CDR3 runs 18 residues. The germline gives CDR1 LGHNA, CDR2 YNFKEQ. Here the CDR3 DNA reads TGTGCCAGCAGCCAAGATCTGGCGGGAGGACTCTCCTACAATGAGCAGTTCTTC. It translates to CASSQDLAGGLSYNEQFF.

The J gene is TRBJ2-7, the V gene TRBV6-1, with D possibly being TRBD2 (5 bases). Trimming pared 2 bases from V and 2 bases from J, leaving 13 bases between. CDR1 and CDR2 from the germline V gene are MNHNS and SASEGT. The CDR3 is made up of 15 amino acids. CDR3 sequence reads: CASSESYSAPYEQYF. The CDR3 DNA reads TGTGCCAGCAGTGAAAGTTATAGCGCCCCCTACGAGCAGTACTTC.

This clonotype was recorded many times. The chain is built from TRBV19 and TRBJ2-7; 13 bases align to TRBD2. V lost 1 base and J lost 5; bases outside the gene matches: 2. Germline CDR1 is LNHDA and CDR2 is SQIVND (reference sequence). CDR3 length equals 15 residues. CDR3 DNA sequence: TGTGCCAGTAGTATAGGGACTAGCGGGAGCCACGAGCAGTACTTC. Protein product: CASSIGTSGSHEQYF.

Concerning this clonotype: Being one base from a much bigger clone, this may be a read error. The chain combines TRBV7-2 with TRBJ1-2, with TRBD1 matching 9 bases. Germline CDR1 SGHTA, CDR2 FQGNSA. The CDR3 length is 15 residues. The CDR3 DNA sequence: TGTGCCAGCAGCTTGGATAACAGGGGGCGATATGGCTACCCCTTC. Translating it yields CASSLDNRGRYGYPF.

Of note for this clonotype: This CDR3 fails to terminate in the conserved phenylalanine or tryptophan, so it likely reflects a read error. No DNA is shown, since the ends of the CDR3 on it are uncertain; the CDR3 is the one TCRdb lists. The CDR3 loop reads CAIGGQSNY. The V gene is TRBV10-3, the J gene TRBJ1-6; the table's D call, TRBD1, was not checked against the DNA. The CDR3 adds up to 9 amino acids, both ends counted. Germline V gives CDR1 ENHRY, CDR2 SYGVKD.

The table lists this clonotype with many counts. V and J are TRBV2 and TRBJ1-3; no clear D gene. The CDR3 totals 16 residues. The germline V gene encodes CDR1 SNHLY and CDR2 FYNNEI. Trimming left V 1 base short and J 2 bases short, with 12 bases between. Here the CDR3 reads CASSEVPPAPGNTIYF. CDR3 nucleotides: TGTGCCAGCAGTGAAGTCCCCCCCGCCCCTGGAAACACCATATATTTT.

This clonotype was seen ten or more times. The V call is TRBV9, the J call TRBJ2-7, with 9 bases fitting TRBD2. With 3 bases clipped from V and 6 bases from J, the junction kept 7 bases outside the gene matches. The germline V gene has CDR1 SGDLS and CDR2 YYNGEE. This CDR3 is built from 14 residues. The CDR3 loop reads CASSAREGRSEQYF. DNA for the CDR3: TGTGCCAGCAGCGCGCGGGAGGGCCGGAGCGAGCAGTACTTC.

This clonotype was seen just once. A much larger clone lies a single base off, so this may be a read error. The V gene is TRBV13, the J gene TRBJ2-5; D unclear. V dropped 6 bases and J dropped 7 bases, with 12 bases sitting between them. This CDR3 comprises 12 residues. The germline V gene encodes CDR1 PRHDT and CDR2 FYEKMQ (reference sequence). CDR3 loop: CASSVHPATQYF. The CDR3, as DNA: TGTGCCAGCAGTGTCCATCCAGCGACCCAGTACTTC.

There are many counts of this clonotype. V and J are TRBV20-1 and TRBJ2-7, with 8 bases identical to TRBD2. The CDR3 is 13 residues long. V was pared by 7 bases and J by 7 bases, with 12 bases of the junction left unmatched. From germline, CDR1 is DFQATT and CDR2 SNEGSKA (reference sequence). The CDR3 spells CSGVRAGAGEQYF. CDR3 DNA: TGCAGTGGAGTCCGAGCGGGAGCTGGGGAGCAGTACTTC.

This clonotype occurred a few times. The chain has TRBV28 and TRBJ2-3, with 14 bases aligning to TRBD2. Trimming at V came to 6 bases and at J to 13 bases, leaving 6 bases not matched to a gene. The CDR3 contains 13 residues. The V gene's germline CDR1 is MDHEN and CDR2 SYDVKM. Here the CDR3 DNA reads TGTGCCAGCAGGAGACTAGCGGGGGGGCCAAAGTATTTT. As protein: CASRRLAGGPKYF.

This clonotype was observed many times. This chain uses TRBV24-1 with TRBJ2-3; D gene unclear. The CDR3 spans 14 residues. CDR1 is KGHDR, CDR2 SFDVKD, per germline. V lost 4 bases to trimming and J lost 1 base, with 8 bases between them. CDR3 protein: CATSEAGGTDTQYF. CDR3 nucleotides: TGTGCCACCAGTGAGGCTGGAGGCACAGATACGCAGTATTTT.

For this clonotype: Relative to the germline gene, one junction end is altered; a read error may explain this. The V and J genes are TRBV7-2 and TRBJ1-2; weak D call: TRBD1 (5 bases). The CDR3 consists of 16 residues. Germline CDR1 reads SGHTA; CDR2 reads FQGNSA. The CDR3 DNA follows: TGTGCCAGCAGCCGGGACGGGGTGGTGACTAACTATGGCCACACCTTC. As protein: CASSRDGVVTNYGHTF.

Turning to this clonotype: This could be a read error, since a much larger clone is one nucleotide away. The chain employs TRBV5-6 and TRBJ2-2, with a possible D match to TRBD2 (5 bases). Germline V CDR1 and CDR2: SGHDT, YYEEEE. This CDR3 has 14 residues. V lost 7 bases to trimming and J lost 4 bases, with 14 bases between them. The CDR3: CASSTGWATGELFF. The CDR3, as DNA: TGTGCCAGCTCGACGGGGTGGGCCACCGGGGAGCTGTTTTTT.

Points on this clonotype: Given the absence of the conserved phenylalanine or tryptophan at the CDR3 end, a read error is likely. The genes are TRBV20-1 and TRBJ1-2; D may be TRBD1 (5 bases). CDR3 length: 10 amino acids. CDR1 and CDR2 from the germline V gene are DFQATT and SNEGSKA (reference sequence). CDR3 nucleotide sequence: TGCGGTGCTAGTTGGGACGGCTACACCTCC. The encoded protein is CGASWDGYTS.

With regard to this clonotype: Possible read error: a much larger clone is one base away. V is TRBV5-6 and J is TRBJ1-2, with 7 bases identical to TRBD1. The CDR3 length is 17 residues. In germline, CDR1 is SGHDT, CDR2 YYEEEE. Unmatched junction bases numbered 14, after V lost 2 bases and J lost 4 bases. In DNA, the CDR3 is TGTGCCAGCAGCTTTGCCCTCACGGACAGGCCGAGCTATGGCTACACCTTC. It is translated as CASSFALTDRPSYGYTF. Drawing the rest from reference TRBV5-6 and TRBJ1-2, the complete variable domain is DAGVTQSPTHLIKTRGQQVTLRCSPKSGHDTVSWYQQALGQGPQFIFQYYEEEERQRGNFPDRFSGHQFPNYSSELNVNALLLGDSALYLCASSFALTDRPSYGYTFGSGTRLTVV.

The sample holds many counts of this clonotype. The rearrangement links TRBV9 to TRBJ2-7, with D perhaps being TRBD1 or TRBD2 (7 bases each). Looked up from germline, CDR1 is SGDLS and CDR2 is YYNGEE. Trimming stripped 0 bases from V and 2 bases from J, with 12 bases between. This CDR3 region has 15 residues. CDR3 sequence reads: CASSVAGGGTYEQYF. CDR3 coding DNA: TGTGCCAGCAGCGTAGCAGGGGGAGGGACCTACGAGCAGTACTTC. The variable domain in full, completed from reference TRBV9 and TRBJ2-7, reads DSGVTQTPKHLITATGQRVTLRCSPRSGDLSVYWYQQSLDQGLQFLIQYYNGEERAKGNILERFSAQQFPDLHSELNLSSLELGDSALYFCASSVAGGGTYEQYFGPGTRLTVT.